What follows describes a single TCR beta chain. Different DNA sequences within this sample yield the same CDR3. V lost 4 bases and J lost 2, with 11 bases in between. The CDR3 totals 14 residues. The germline V gene encodes CDR1 MNHEY and CDR2 SMNVEV (reference sequence). Per the original methods: How many nucleated cells were present was estimated from reference gene primer amplification. Clones were sequenced by immunoSEQ multiplex PCR, and TCRdb holds only the in-frame ones, with some missing. Clonal size and the V and J genes are those of that table, whereas D and trimming came from the DNA. The sample has about 160,000 clones; 79% are singletons. The sample originates from a study of blood T cell repertoires in COVID-19. Study context: T cells, B-cell-depleted T cells, or PBMCs supplied cDNA or gDNA.

The chain couples TRBV27 to TRBJ2-5; tentatively, D is TRBD2 (5 bases). Sequencing was done on a sample of peripheral blood. This receptor was identified in a woman aged 60-70 years with COVID-19, enrolled during active disease. CDR3 in DNA: TGTGCCAGCAGTTCTGGACTTACTCAAGAGACCCAGTACTTC. Protein product: CASSSGLTQETQYF.